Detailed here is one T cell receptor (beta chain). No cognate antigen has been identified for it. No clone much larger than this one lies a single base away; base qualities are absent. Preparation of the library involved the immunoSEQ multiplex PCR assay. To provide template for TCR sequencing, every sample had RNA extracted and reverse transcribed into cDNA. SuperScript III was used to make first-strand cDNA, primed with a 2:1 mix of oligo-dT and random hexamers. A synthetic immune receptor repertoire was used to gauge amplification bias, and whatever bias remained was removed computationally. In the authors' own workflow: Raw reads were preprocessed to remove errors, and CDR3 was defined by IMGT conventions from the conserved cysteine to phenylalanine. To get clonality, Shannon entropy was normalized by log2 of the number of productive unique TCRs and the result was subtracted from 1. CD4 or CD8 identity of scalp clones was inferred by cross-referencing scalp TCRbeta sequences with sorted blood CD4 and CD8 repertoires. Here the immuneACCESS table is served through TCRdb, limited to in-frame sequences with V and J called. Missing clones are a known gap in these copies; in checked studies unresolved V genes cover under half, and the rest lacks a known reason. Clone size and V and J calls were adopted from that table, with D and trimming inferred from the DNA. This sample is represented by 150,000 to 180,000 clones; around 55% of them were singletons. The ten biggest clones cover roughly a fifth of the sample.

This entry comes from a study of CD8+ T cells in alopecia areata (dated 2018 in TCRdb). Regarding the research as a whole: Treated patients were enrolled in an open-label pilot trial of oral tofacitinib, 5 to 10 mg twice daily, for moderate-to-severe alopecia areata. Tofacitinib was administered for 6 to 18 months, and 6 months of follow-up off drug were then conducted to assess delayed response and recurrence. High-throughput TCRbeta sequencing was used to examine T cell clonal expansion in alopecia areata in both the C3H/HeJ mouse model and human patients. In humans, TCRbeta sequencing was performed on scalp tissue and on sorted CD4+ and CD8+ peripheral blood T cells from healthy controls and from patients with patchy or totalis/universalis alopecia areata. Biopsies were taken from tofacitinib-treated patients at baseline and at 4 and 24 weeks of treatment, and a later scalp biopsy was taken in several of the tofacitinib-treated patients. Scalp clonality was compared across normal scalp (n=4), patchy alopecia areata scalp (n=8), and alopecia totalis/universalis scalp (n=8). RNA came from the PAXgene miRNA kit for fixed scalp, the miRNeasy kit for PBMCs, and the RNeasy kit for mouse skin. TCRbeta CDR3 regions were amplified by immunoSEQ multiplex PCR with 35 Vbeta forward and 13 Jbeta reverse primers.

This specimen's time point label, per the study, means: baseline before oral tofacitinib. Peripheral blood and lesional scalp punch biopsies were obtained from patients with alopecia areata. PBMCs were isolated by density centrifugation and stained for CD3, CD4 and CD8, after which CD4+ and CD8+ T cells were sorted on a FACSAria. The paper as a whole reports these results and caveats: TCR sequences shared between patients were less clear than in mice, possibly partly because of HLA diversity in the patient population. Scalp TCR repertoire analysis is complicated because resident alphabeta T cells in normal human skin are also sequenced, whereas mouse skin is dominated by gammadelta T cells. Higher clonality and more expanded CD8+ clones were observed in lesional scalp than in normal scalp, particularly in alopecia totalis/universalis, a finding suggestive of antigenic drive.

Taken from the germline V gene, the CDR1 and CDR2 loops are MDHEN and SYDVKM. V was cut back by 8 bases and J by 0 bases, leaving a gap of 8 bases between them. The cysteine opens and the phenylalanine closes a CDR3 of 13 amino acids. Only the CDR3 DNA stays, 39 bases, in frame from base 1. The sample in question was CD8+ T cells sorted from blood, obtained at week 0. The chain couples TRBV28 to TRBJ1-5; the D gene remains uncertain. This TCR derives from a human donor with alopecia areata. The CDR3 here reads CASLDVSNQPQHF. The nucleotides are TGTGCCAGCCTCGATGTTAGCAATCAGCCCCAGCATTTT.